This T cell receptor beta chain was identified in a study of cytomegalovirus exposure and HLA in healthy donors. Background on the study: Earlier, some 200 million T cells were analyzed, and some 120 million unique TCR beta sequences were found among them.

It was with 60 Vbeta and 13 Jbeta primers that the PCR ran. The method was immunoSEQ multiplex PCR; TCRdb's version includes in-frame clones alone and lacks a portion of them. The sample lists about 140,000 clones, 76% occurring once. The CDR3 has 16 residues. CDR1 and CDR2 (germline): LNHDA, SQIVND (reference sequence). Trimming took off 5 bases at V and 3 bases at J, with 16 bases between the two ends. The sample taken for sequencing was PBMCs. This receptor was taken from a middle-aged man in good health and CMV-seronegative. This chain connects TRBV19 to TRBJ2-2, with D possibly matching TRBD2 (5 bases). The CDR3 here is CASSALGGRDTGELFF. CDR3 in DNA: TGTGCCAGTAGTGCCCTCGGCGGGCGAGACACCGGGGAGCTGTTTTTT.